This TCR beta chain derives from a study of early T cells in non-severe SARS-CoV-2 infection. Study-wide context: With bulk RNA from unsorted whole blood as input, sequencing yielded unpaired chains. Study conclusions and caveats: Anti-spike CD8 responses were favored by VDJdb matching, which missed private and CD4 specificities.

This clonotype came up many times. What it binds is unknown. CDR3 length: 15 amino acids. CDR1 is MGHDK, CDR2 SYGVNS, per germline. V lost 1 base and J lost 4, with 13 bases in between. Tagging with unique molecular identifiers was applied to individual cDNA molecules. TCRdb reanalysed the 5' RACE reads using MiXCR and keeps one entry per CDR3 protein. The table includes roughly 60,000 distinct CDR3 sequences, 5.5% to 8.5% detected once. The origin of this receptor is an adult who was a healthcare worker with PCR-confirmed SARS-CoV-2 infection or an uninfected control (not recorded which). This sample comprised whole blood, obtained at baseline. The gene calls are TRBV25-1 and TRBJ1-2; the D gene is possibly TRBD1 (5 bases). The chain's CDR3 is CASSESGRGIYGYTF. Written as DNA, the CDR3 is TGTGCCAGCAGTGAATCAGGACGGGGGATCTATGGCTACACCTTC.